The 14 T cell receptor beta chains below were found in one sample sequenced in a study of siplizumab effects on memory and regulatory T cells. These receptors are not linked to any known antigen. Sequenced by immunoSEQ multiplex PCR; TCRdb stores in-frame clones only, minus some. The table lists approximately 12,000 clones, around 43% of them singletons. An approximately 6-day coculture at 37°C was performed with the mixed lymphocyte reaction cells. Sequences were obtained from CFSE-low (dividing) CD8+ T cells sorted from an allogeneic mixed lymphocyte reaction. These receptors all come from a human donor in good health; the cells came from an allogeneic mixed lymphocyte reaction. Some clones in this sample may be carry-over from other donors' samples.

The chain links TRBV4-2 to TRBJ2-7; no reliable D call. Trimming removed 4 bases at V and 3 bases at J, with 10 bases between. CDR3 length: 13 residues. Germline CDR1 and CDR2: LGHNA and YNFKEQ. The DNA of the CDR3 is TGTGCCAGCAGCCCGGGTATGAGCTACGAGCAGTACTTC. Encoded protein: CASSPGMSYEQYF.

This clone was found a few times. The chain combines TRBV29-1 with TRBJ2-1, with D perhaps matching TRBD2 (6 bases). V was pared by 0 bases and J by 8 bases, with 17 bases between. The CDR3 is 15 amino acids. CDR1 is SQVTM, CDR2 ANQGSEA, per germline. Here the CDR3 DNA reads TGCAGCGTTGAAGATCGGAACTGGGGAGGCGATGAGCAGTTCTTC. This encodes CSVEDRNWGGDEQFF.

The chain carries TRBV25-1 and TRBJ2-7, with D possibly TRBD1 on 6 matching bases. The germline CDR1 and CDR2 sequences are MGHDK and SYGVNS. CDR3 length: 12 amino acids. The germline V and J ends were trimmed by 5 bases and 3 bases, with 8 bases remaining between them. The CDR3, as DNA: TGTGCCAGCAGTCCGGGACACTACGAGCAGTACTTC. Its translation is CASSPGHYEQYF.

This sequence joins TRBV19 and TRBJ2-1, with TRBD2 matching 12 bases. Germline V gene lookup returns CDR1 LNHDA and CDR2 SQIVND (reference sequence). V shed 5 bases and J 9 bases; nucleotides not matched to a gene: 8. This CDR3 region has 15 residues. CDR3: CASSSILAGGLEQFF. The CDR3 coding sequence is TGTGCCAGTAGTTCGATACTAGCGGGAGGCCTTGAGCAGTTCTTC.

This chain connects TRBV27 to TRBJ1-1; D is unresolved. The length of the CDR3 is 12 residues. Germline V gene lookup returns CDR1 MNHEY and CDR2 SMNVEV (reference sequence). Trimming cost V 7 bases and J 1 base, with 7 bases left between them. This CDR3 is CASKKGNTEAFF. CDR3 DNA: TGTGCCAGCAAAAAGGGGAACACTGAAGCTTTCTTT.

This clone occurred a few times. Here the CDR3 reads CASSHIQGAYTEAFF. The CDR3, as DNA: TGCGCCAGCAGCCATATTCAGGGTGCGTACACTGAAGCTTTCTTT. This chain joins TRBV4-1 and TRBJ1-1; tentatively, D is TRBD1 (5 bases). Trimming pared 3 bases from V and 3 bases from J, leaving 14 bases between. CDR3 length equals 15 residues. Germline values: CDR1 MGHRA, CDR2 YSYEKL.

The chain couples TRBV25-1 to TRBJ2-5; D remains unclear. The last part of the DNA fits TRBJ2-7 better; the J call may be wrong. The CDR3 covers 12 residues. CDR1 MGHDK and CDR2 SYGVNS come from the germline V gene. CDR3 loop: CASSEAGYEQYF. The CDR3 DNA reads TGTGCCAGCAGTGAGGCCGGCTACGAGCAGTACTTC.

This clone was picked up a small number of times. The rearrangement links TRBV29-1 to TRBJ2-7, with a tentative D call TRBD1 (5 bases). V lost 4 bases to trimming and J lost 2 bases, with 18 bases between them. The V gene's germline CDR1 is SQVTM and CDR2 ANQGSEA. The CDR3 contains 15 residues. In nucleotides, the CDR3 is TGCAGCGTTGTGGGGCTACCACCCTGGGCCTACGAGCAGTACTTC. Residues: CSVVGLPPWAYEQYF.

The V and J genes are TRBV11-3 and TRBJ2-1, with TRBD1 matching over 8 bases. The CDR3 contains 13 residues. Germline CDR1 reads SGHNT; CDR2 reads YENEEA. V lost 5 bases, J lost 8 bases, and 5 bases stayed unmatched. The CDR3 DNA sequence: TGTGCCAGCAGCGAAGGGACAGGTGATGAGCAGTTCTTC. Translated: CASSEGTGDEQFF. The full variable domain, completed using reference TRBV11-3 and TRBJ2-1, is EAGVVQSPRYKIIEKKQPVAFWCNPISGHNTLYWYLQNLGQGPELLIRYENEEAVDDSQLPKDRFSAERLKGVDSTLKIQPAELGDSAVYLCASSEGTGDEQFFGPGTRLTVL.

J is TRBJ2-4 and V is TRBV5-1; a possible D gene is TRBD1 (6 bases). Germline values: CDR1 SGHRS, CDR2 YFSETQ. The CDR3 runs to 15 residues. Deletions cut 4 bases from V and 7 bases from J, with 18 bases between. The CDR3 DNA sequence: TGCGCCAGCAGCAGGGACATTTTTGGGGGTAACATTCAGTACTTC. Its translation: CASSRDIFGGNIQYF.

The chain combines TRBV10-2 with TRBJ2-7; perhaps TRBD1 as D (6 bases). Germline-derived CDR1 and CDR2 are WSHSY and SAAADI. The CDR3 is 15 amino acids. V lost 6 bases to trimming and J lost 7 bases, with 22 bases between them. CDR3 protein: CASRLQGNPMEEQYF. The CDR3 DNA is TGCGCCAGCAGATTACAGGGTAACCCCATGGAGGAGCAGTACTTC.

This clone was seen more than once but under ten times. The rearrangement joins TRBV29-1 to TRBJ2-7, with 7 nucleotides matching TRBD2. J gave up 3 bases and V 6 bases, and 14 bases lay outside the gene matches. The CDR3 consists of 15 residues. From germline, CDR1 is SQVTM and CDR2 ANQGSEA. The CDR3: CSVAGEGSTFYEQYF. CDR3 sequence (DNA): TGCAGCGTGGCGGGAGAGGGGTCAACCTTCTACGAGCAGTACTTC.

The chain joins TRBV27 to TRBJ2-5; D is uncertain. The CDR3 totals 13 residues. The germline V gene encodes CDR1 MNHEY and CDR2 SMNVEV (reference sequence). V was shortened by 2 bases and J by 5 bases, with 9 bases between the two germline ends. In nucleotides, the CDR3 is TGTGCCAGCAGTTTAGTCCAAATGGAGACCCAGTACTTC. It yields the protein CASSLVQMETQYF.

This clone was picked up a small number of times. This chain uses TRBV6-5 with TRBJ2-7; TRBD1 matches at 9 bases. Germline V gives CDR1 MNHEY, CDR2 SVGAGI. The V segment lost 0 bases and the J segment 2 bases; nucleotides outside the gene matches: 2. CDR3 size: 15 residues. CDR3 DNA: TGTGCCAGCAGTTACTCGGGGACAGGGCCCTACGAGCAGTACTTC. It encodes CASSYSGTGPYEQYF.